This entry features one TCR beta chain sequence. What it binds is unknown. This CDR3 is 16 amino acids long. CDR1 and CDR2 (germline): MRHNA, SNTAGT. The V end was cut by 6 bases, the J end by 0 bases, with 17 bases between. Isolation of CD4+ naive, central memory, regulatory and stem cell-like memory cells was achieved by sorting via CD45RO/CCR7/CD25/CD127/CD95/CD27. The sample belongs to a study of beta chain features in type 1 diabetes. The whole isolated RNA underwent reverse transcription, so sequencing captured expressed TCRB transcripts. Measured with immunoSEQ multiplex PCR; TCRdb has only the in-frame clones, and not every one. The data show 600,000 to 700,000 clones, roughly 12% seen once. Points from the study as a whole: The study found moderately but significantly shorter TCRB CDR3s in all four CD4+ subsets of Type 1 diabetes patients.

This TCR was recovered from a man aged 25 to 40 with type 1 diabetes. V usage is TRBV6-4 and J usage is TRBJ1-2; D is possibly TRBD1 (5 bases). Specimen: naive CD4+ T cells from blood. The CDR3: CASRRRTGHSNYGYTF. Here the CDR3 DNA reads TGTGCCAGCAGGCGCCGAACAGGACACTCTAACTATGGCTACACCTTC.